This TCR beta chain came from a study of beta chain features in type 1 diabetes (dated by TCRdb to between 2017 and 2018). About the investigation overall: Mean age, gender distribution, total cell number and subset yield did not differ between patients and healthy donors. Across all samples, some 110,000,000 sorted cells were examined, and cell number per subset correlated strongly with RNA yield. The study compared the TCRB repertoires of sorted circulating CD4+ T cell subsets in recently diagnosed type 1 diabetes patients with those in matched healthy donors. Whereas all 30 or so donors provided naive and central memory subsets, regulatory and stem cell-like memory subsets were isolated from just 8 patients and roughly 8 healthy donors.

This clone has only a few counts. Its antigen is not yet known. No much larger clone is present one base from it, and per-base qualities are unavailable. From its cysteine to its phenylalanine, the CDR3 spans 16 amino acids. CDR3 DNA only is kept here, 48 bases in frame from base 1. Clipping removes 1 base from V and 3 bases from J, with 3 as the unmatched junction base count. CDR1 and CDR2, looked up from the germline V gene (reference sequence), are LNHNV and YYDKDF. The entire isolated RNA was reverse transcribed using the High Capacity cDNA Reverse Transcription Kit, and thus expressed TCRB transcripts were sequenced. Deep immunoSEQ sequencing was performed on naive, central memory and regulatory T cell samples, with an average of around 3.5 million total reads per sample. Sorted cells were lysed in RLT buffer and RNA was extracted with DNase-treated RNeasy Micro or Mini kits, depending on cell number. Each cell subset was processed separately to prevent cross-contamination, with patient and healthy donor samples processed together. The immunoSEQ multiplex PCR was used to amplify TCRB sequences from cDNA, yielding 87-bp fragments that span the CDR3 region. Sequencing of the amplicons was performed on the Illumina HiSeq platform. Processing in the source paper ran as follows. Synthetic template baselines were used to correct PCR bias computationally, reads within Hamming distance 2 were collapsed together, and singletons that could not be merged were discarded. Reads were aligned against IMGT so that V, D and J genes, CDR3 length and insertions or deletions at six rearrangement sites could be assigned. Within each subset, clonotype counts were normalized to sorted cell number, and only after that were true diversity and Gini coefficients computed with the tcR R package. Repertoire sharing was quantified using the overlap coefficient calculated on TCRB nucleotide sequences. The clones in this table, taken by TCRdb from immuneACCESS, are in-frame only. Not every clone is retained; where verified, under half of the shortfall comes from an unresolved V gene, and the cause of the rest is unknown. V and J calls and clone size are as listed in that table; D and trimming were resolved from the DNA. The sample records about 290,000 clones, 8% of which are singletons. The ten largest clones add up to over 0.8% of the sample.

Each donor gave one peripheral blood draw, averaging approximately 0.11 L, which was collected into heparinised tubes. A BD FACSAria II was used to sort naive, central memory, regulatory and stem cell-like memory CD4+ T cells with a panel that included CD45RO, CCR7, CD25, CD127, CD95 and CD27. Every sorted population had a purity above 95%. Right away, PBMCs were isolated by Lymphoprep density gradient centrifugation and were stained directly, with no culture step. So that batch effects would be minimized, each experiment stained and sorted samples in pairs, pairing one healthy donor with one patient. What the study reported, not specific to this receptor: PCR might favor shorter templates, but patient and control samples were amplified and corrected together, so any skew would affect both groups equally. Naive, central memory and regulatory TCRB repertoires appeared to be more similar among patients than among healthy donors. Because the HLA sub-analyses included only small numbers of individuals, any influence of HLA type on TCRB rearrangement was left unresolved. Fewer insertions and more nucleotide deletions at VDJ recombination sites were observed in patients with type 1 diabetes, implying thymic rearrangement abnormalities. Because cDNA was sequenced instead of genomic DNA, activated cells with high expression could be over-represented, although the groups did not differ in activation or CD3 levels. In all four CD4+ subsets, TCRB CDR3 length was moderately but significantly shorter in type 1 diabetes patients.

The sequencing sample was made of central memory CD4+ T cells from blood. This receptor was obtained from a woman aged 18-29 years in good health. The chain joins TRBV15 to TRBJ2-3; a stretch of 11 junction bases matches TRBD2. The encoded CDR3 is CATSRGLAGTTDTQYF. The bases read TGTGCCACCAGCAGAGGACTAGCGGGGACTACAGATACGCAGTATTTT.